These 14 T cell receptor beta chains were all obtained from the same sample, sequenced in a study of cytomegalovirus exposure and HLA in healthy donors (dated by TCRdb to about 2017). Libraries were made using the immunoSEQ multiplex PCR assay. For the multiplex PCR, a mixture combining 60 forward primers for TCR Vbeta segments and 13 reverse primers for TCR Jbeta segments was used. TCRdb provides this immuneACCESS table in a form limited to in-frame rearrangements. Some clones are lacking; in checked studies, under half of them reflect an unresolved V gene, and why the rest are absent is not known. Within this sample are approximately 100,000 clones, with around four fifths of them counted one time only. About 4% of the sample belongs to the ten largest clones. Sequences were obtained from PBMCs. These TCRs come from a middle-aged man in good health and CMV-seronegative.

This chain connects TRBV5-1 to TRBJ1-2, with D perhaps matching TRBD1 (6 bases). Germline V gene lookup returns CDR1 SGHRS and CDR2 YFSETQ. V was trimmed by 4 bases and J by 3 bases, leaving 22 bases between them. CDR3 length: 17 amino acids. CDR3 bases: TGCGCCAGCAGCCGCACCCTCGGACAGTCTTTCGACTATGGCTACACCTTC. Amino acids: CASSRTLGQSFDYGYTF.

About this clone: An end of the junction differs from the germline gene, which may be a read error. The chain joins TRBV5-5 to TRBJ1-2, with D perhaps TRBD1 (6 bases). CDR3 length equals 13 residues. Germline-derived CDR1 and CDR2 are SGHKS and YYEKEE (reference sequence). The CDR3 protein is CASSPSGGRSFSF. The CDR3 DNA reads TGTGCCAGCAGCCCCAGCGGGGGCAGATCTTTCTCCTTC.

In this sample, this clone turned up a few times. Germline is not matched at one junction end, which may reflect a read error. The chain recombines TRBV4-2 with TRBJ1-2; a weak D match, TRBD1 (6 bases). Germline lookup yields CDR1 LGHNA and CDR2 YNFKEQ. CDR3 length equals 15 residues. CDR3 in amino acids: CASSKEGGQNYGYTF. DNA for the CDR3: TGTGCCAGCAGCAAAGAAGGTGGACAGAACTATGGCTACACCTTC.

This clone was seen more than once but under ten times. The chain is built from TRBV10-3 and TRBJ1-4, with D perhaps TRBD1 (6 bases). The CDR3 spans 15 residues. The germline gives CDR1 ENHRY, CDR2 SYGVKD. The ends were cut back, 2 bases at V and 10 bases at J, with 17 bases in the middle. The CDR3: CAISELQGGEGKLFF. The CDR3 nucleotides read TGTGCCATCAGTGAGCTTCAAGGGGGAGAGGGAAAACTGTTTTTT.

This chain links TRBV11-2 with TRBJ1-1; 7 bases agree with TRBD1. Germline lookup yields CDR1 SGHAT and CDR2 FQNNGV. V gave up 5 bases and J gave up 8 bases; unmatched junction bases: 5. The CDR3 covers 12 residues. The CDR3 DNA reads as TGTGCCAGCAGCCTTGACAGGGAGGAAGCTTTCTTT. Its protein product is CASSLDREEAFF.

This clone appeared a few times. J is TRBJ1-1 and V is TRBV30, with TRBD1 as a possible D gene (5 bases). Germline-derived CDR1 and CDR2 are GTSNPN and SVGIG (reference sequence). CDR3 length equals 13 residues. The V end lost 0 bases, the J end lost 3 bases, and 8 bases lay between the germline ends. In DNA, the CDR3 is TGTGCCTGGAGTGTAGGAGGGGACACTGAAGCTTTCTTT. Its protein product is CAWSVGGDTEAFF.

This clone was recorded a few times. The genes are TRBV28 and TRBJ1-2, with D unresolved. Trimming left V 5 bases short and J 8 bases short, with 21 bases between. Germline CDR1 reads MDHEN; CDR2 reads SYDVKM. The CDR3 totals 15 residues. Here the CDR3 reads CASSPPSVYGRGYTF. In DNA, the CDR3 is TGTGCCAGCAGTCCGCCGAGTGTTTATGGTCGCGGCTACACCTTC.

The rearrangement joins TRBV5-1 to TRBJ2-6, with 7 bases aligning to TRBD1. This CDR3 is 15 amino acids long. V lost 7 bases and J lost 0; bases outside the gene matches: 4. Germline V lookup: CDR1 SGHRS, CDR2 YFSETQ. CDR3 protein: CASRDSHSGANVLTF. The CDR3 DNA reads as TGCGCCAGCCGGGACAGTCACTCTGGGGCCAACGTCCTGACTTTC.

This clone turned up a few times. The J gene is TRBJ2-7, the V gene TRBV18; 7 bases are shared with TRBD1. Germline V gene data show CDR1 as KGHSH and CDR2 as LQKENI. V shed 3 bases and J 7 bases; nucleotides not matched to a gene: 9. The CDR3 loop spans 14 amino acids. This CDR3 reads CASSPGTARSEQYV. The CDR3 nucleotides are TGTGCCAGCTCACCCGGGACAGCTAGATCAGAGCAGTACGTC.

The V gene is TRBV5-4, the J gene TRBJ1-1, with TRBD1 identical over 7 bases. Germline CDR1 SGHNT, CDR2 YYREEE (reference sequence). The ends lost 4 bases at V and 0 bases at J; junction bases unmatched: 6. The CDR3 has 15 amino acids. The CDR3 DNA sequence: TGTGCCAGCAGCCCCCGGACAGGCTTGAACACTGAAGCTTTCTTT. It encodes CASSPRTGLNTEAFF.

The rearrangement uses TRBV6-1 and TRBJ2-3; D unresolved. The CDR3 extends over 15 amino acids. The ends were cut back, 7 bases at V and 0 bases at J, with 14 bases in the middle. From germline, CDR1 is MNHNS and CDR2 SASEGT. This chain's CDR3 is CASMYRQFSTDTQYF. The CDR3, as DNA: TGTGCCAGCATGTACAGACAATTTAGCACAGATACGCAGTATTTT.

This clone was seen only once. The chain uses TRBV10-3 and TRBJ1-1; D uncertain. The V end lost 0 bases, the J end lost 2 bases, and 19 bases lay between the germline ends. Germline CDR1 is ENHRY and CDR2 is SYGVKD. The CDR3 length is 18 residues. CDR3: CAISESRVKAGGNTEAFF. CDR3 sequence (DNA): TGTGCCATCAGTGAGTCGAGGGTAAAGGCAGGAGGTAACACTGAAGCTTTCTTT.

The chain links TRBV6-1 to TRBJ2-3; 7 bases align to TRBD2. CDR1 is MNHNS and CDR2 is SASEGT in the germline V gene. Trimming took 10 bases from V and 1 from J; bases not matched to a gene: 5. CDR3 length: 13 residues. The CDR3 spells CATMAGGTDTQYF. The CDR3 DNA sequence: TGTGCCACCATGGCGGGGGGCACAGATACGCAGTATTTT.

The gene calls are TRBV11-3 and TRBJ1-1; no clear D. Germline assignment: CDR1 SGHNT and CDR2 YENEEA. The CDR3 covers 14 residues. The V gene lost 0 bases and the J gene lost 1 base, with 6 bases spanning the gap. CDR3 nucleotides: TGTGCCAGCAGCTTAGAGTCAGGGAACACTGAAGCTTTCTTT. Translated: CASSLESGNTEAFF.